This TCR beta chain was documented in a study of T cell repertoires in cytomegalovirus infection. About the research overall: Well-studied HLA-B-restricted CMV epitopes were used in the study alongside recently identified HLA-C-restricted ones. Both a matching HLA type and CMV infection were indicated by public TCR beta signatures. Overall study findings and caveats: Cumulative public TCR beta family frequency identified carriers of CMV plus the relevant HLA. HLA-C-restricted CMV clonotypes gave the most frequent clonotype in two of eight donors.

Concerning this clonotype: What it binds is not known.

Using its own MiXCR run on the reads, TCRdb lists one record per CDR3 protein. The sample shows about 770,000 distinct CDR3 sequences, 25% to 30% of them seen only once. The CDR3 is 16 residues long. Between the trimmed V and J ends, which lost 1 base and 2 bases, there was a span of 12 bases. Germline assignment: CDR1 MGHRA and CDR2 YSYEKL. This specimen consisted of cultured CD8+ T cells from PBMCs, obtained from culture after CMV antigen stimulation. The sequence was obtained from a human donor in good health (CMV status not recorded). Some clones in this sample may be carry-over from other donors' samples. V usage is TRBV4-1 and J usage is TRBJ2-1; D remains unclear. The CDR3 loop is CASSQGGKVPYNEQFF. CDR3 nucleotides: TGCGCCAGCAGCCAAGGCGGTAAGGTCCCCTACAATGAGCAGTTCTTC.